This entry lists 2 T cell receptor beta chains sequenced from one sample in a study of cytomegalovirus exposure and HLA in healthy donors. Amplification used 60 Vbeta primers and 13 Jbeta primers. Assay: immunoSEQ multiplex PCR; the TCRdb copy retains only in-frame clones and omits some. The sample records fewer than 250,000 clones, around three quarters being singletons. Sequencing input: PBMCs. These receptors were obtained from a man in his forties in good health and CMV-seronegative.

The table lists this clone with a count of one. This sequence joins TRBV5-1 and TRBJ2-1; 9 positions match TRBD1. Trimming took 4 bases from V and 6 from J; bases not matched to a gene: 8. The germline CDR1 and CDR2 sequences are SGHRS and YFSETQ. This CDR3 is built from 15 residues. CDR3 nucleotide sequence: TGCGCCAGCAGCCCCCGGGACAGGGTTAGCAATGAGCAGTTCTTC. Residues: CASSPRDRVSNEQFF. Looking up the rest from reference TRBV5-1 and TRBJ2-1 gives the full variable domain: KAGVTQTPRYLIKTRGQQVTLSCSPISGHRSVSWYQQTPGQGLQFLFEYFSETQRNKGNFPGRFSGRQFSNSRSEMNVSTLELGDSALYLCASSPRDRVSNEQFFGPGTRLTVL.

A few counts support this clone. The chain has TRBV5-4 and TRBJ1-1; possible D gene TRBD1, 5 bases. The germline gives CDR1 SGHNT, CDR2 YYREEE (reference sequence). The V gene lost 1 base and the J gene lost 2 bases, with 9 bases spanning the gap. The CDR3 sequence is 14 residues long. As DNA, the CDR3 is TGTGCCAGCAGCTTGACAGGAGCCAACACTGAAGCTTTCTTT. The encoded protein is CASSLTGANTEAFF.